This TCR beta chain was documented in a study of low-dose radiotherapy and immunotherapy resistance in tumors. Study-level background: Both drugs were delivered intravenously to patients (nivolumab 240 mg every two weeks and ipilimumab 1 mg/kg every six weeks).

cDNA synthesis used a TRAV/TRBV-specific primer set for both chains. PCR amplification of the TCRs was performed with Phusion for 20 PCR cycles, and it relied on a constant-region primer together with a V-primer adapter. A single record per CDR3 protein comes from TCRdb applying MiXCR to the reads. The top ten hold 12% of the sample, which has around 10,000 distinct CDR3 sequences, less than 75% seen once. V lost 6 bases to trimming and J lost 5 bases, with 16 bases between them. This CDR3 contains 14 residues. Germline CDR1 is MNHNS and CDR2 is SASEGT. The source is a human donor with advanced metastatic prostate, ovarian, gallbladder or colorectal cancer (not recorded which). This table probably holds off-target reads from a library built for another chain. The chain carries TRBV6-1 and TRBJ1-2; TRBD1 is a possible D gene (5 bases). CDR3 coding DNA: TGTGCCAGCAGCTTTCGAGGGGCAGAGTATGGCTACACCTTC. It specifies CASSFRGAEYGYTF.